This TCR beta chain was found in a study of cytomegalovirus exposure and HLA in healthy donors. Points from the study as a whole: It was confirmed in vitro that a few of the CMV-associated chains were specific for CMV antigens. Versus the approximately 670-donor mean, an Asian-associated ancestry cluster reportedly showed fewer N-insertions in a later analysis. A later analysis by the authors found several of the most significant clusters apparently linked to common viral pathogens.

PCR amplification relied on 60 Vbeta primers (plus 13 Jbeta primers). TCRdb's table, derived via immunoSEQ multiplex PCR, lists solely in-frame clones and lacks some. Of 80,000 to 100,000 clones in the sample, approximately 71% are singletons; the top ten hold roughly a sixth. Remarks on this clone: Its antigen is as yet unknown.

V was pared by 4 bases and J by 4 bases, with 6 bases of the junction left unmatched. This CDR3 has 14 amino acids. Germline CDR1 SNHLY, CDR2 FYNNEI. The receptor comes from a woman between 18 and 30 years old in good health and CMV-seropositive. The chain carries TRBV2 and TRBJ2-7; TRBD1 agrees at 8 bases. The specimen was PBMCs. The CDR3 DNA follows: TGTGCCAGCAGTGGACCGGGACAGGTTTACGAGCAGTACTTC. It is translated as CASSGPGQVYEQYF.